This T cell receptor beta chain was identified in a study of T cell responses to AZD1222 COVID-19 vaccine. Findings and caveats of the study: Seropositive AZD1222 recipients at baseline numbered only five or six. The study sampled repertoires only after the peak T cell response.

Notes on this clone: Its target is unknown.

Sequenced by immunoSEQ multiplex PCR; TCRdb stores in-frame clones only, minus some. The sample has over 150,000 clones, just under 95% seen once. Germline lookup yields CDR1 GTSNPN and CDR2 SVGIG (reference sequence). The V end was cut by 0 bases, the J end by 6 bases, with 8 bases between. The length of the CDR3 is 12 residues. This clonotype was obtained from an adult who received the MenACWY meningococcal vaccine as a control. This material consisted of peripheral blood, taken 28 days after the second dose of the MenACWY control vaccine. The chain combines TRBV30 with TRBJ1-1; no definite D call. The CDR3 DNA reads as TGTGCCTGGAGTGTACTGAGTTCTGAAGCTTTCTTT. Translated: CAWSVLSSEAFF.